The rows below give T cell receptor beta chains drawn from one sample of a study of T cell changes during pregnancy in multiple sclerosis. Profiled with immunoSEQ multiplex PCR; TCRdb holds only in-frame clones, not every one. The data contain tens of thousands of clones, roughly 88% of them seen just once; the ten biggest clones take up more than 1.5%. This specimen was peripheral blood, taken in the first trimester of pregnancy. All receptors come from a female donor with multiple sclerosis, enrolled in a pregnancy study. CDR3s include the opening cysteine and the closing phenylalanine or tryptophan. A D gene is named only where the DNA matches it firmly. Some rows mark clone size as missing; the rest say once, few, many or name a class of expanded clone.

cdr3_length,v_call,clone_size,d_call,j_call,cdr3_nt,cdr3_aa
14,TRBV5-1,once,.,TRBJ1-1,TGCGCCAGCAGCTCCCAGGGGACGAACACTGAAGCTTTCTTT,CASSSQGTNTEAFF
16,TRBV2,.,TRBD1,TRBJ1-5,TGTGCCAGCAGACCCTTGAGACAGGGTCCCAATCAGCCCCAGCATTTT,CASRPLRQGPNQPQHF
14,TRBV4-1,.,.,TRBJ2-2,TGCGCCAGCAGCCAAACTACAGGGCCCGGGGAGCTGTTTTTT,CASSQTTGPGELFF
14,TRBV7-9,.,TRBD1,TRBJ2-5,TGTGCCAGCAGCTTACAGGGGGCCGTGGAGACCCAGTACTTC,CASSLQGAVETQYF
16,TRBV25-1,.,.,TRBJ2-7,TGTGCCAGCAGGCCTAGGGGGACATCAGTCTCCTACGAGCAGTACTTC,CASRPRGTSVSYEQYF
19,TRBV13,.,.,TRBJ1-2,TGTGCCAGCAGCTATTGGGGTTGGACACTTTCTCTGAGAAACTATGGCTACACCTTC,CASSYWGWTLSLRNYGYTF
14,TRBV5-5,.,.,TRBJ2-2,TGTGCCAGCAGACCCAGCGGGAACACCGGGGAGCTGTTTTTT,CASRPSGNTGELFF
14,TRBV5-1,.,.,TRBJ2-5,TGCGCCAGCAGCTTGGCCGGGGGCCAAGAGACCCAGTACTTC,CASSLAGGQETQYF
12,TRBV28,.,.,TRBJ2-5,TGTGCCAGCAGTTTCCCCCCCCGGACCCAGTACTTC,CASSFPPRTQYF
12,TRBV29-1,.,.,TRBJ1-1,TGCAGCGTGCGCCGGGGGAACACTGAAGCTTTCTTT,CSVRRGNTEAFF
14,TRBV5-1,.,TRBD1,TRBJ2-2,TGCGCCAGCAGCTTGGGGGACAGCACCGGGGAGCTGTTTTTT,CASSLGDSTGELFF
16,TRBV7-9,once,TRBD1,TRBJ2-7,TGTGCCAGCAGCGTAAGGGGCCGGGACAGGCCCTACGAGCAGTACTTC,CASSVRGRDRPYEQYF
15,TRBV10-3,.,TRBD2,TRBJ2-5,TGTGCCATCAGTGGACTAGCGGGACCTAAAGAGACCCAGTACTTC,CAISGLAGPKETQYF
12,TRBV29-1,once,TRBD2,TRBJ2-1,TGCAGCGTTGCGGGACTAGCGGATGAGCAGTTCTTC,CSVAGLADEQFF
15,TRBV6-4,.,TRBD1,TRBJ2-1,TGTGCCAGCAGTGACTCTTCAGGGGGCGCTAATGAGCAGTTCTTC,CASSDSSGGANEQFF
13,TRBV2,.,TRBD1,TRBJ2-1,TGTGCCAGCACTGGACAGGGTAGGAATGAGCAGTTCTTC,CASTGQGRNEQFF
14,TRBV4-1,.,.,TRBJ1-1,TGCGCCAGCAGCCAAGAGAAACCGGGACAACAGAAGGGCTTT,CASSQEKPGQQKGF
13,TRBV11-2,few,.,TRBJ1-5,TGTGCCAGCAGCTTTGGGGGGAATCAGCCCCAGCATTTT,CASSFGGNQPQHF
15,TRBV27,medium-sized,TRBD2,TRBJ2-3,TGTGCCACGGGGACTAGCGGGAGGGCACCAGATACGCAGTATTTT,CATGTSGRAPDTQYF
14,TRBV6-5,.,.,TRBJ1-1,TGTGCCAGCAGTTATGGACAACCGAACACTGAAGCTTTCTTT,CASSYGQPNTEAFF
16,TRBV18,.,.,TRBJ1-5,TGTGCCAGCTCGGCCGACATCGGGAAAAGCAATCAGCCCCAGCATTTT,CASSADIGKSNQPQHF
17,TRBV5-1,.,.,TRBJ1-3,TGCGCCAGCAGCTTTGTGGGGTTTGAAGGGGCTGGAAACACCATATATTTT,CASSFVGFEGAGNTIYF
14,TRBV7-9,.,.,TRBJ2-7,TGTGCCAGCAGCTTAGCAGGACGCGGGTACGAGCAGTACTTC,CASSLAGRGYEQYF
16,TRBV28,once,TRBD1,TRBJ1-4,TGTGCCAGCAGTCCACCGGACAGGGGGCCGAACGGCAAACTGTTTTTT,CASSPPDRGPNGKLFF
16,TRBV18,.,.,TRBJ1-2,TGTGCCAGCTCACCACAGGAGGCCGGGGTTAACTATGGCTACACCTTC,CASSPQEAGVNYGYTF
13,TRBV28,.,.,TRBJ2-7,TGTGCCAGCAGTGACCCCGGGGAATTATTGGAGTACTTC,CASSDPGELLEYF
15,TRBV9,.,.,TRBJ1-3,TGTGCCAGCAGCGTAGCAGGGGCGTCAGGAAACACCATATATTTT,CASSVAGASGNTIYF
14,TRBV5-1,.,.,TRBJ2-2,TGCGCCAGCACCCCACTAGCAGGGACCGGGGAGCTGTTTTTT,CASTPLAGTGELFF
17,TRBV7-2,.,.,TRBJ2-6,TGTGCCAGCAGCTTACCGACTTCAGCCTCTGGGGCCAACGTCCTGACTTTC,CASSLPTSASGANVLTF
15,TRBV5-4,.,TRBD2,TRBJ2-1,TGTGCCAGCAGCTGGGGGGTGGGACTAGGCAATGAGCAGTTCTTC,CASSWGVGLGNEQFF
15,TRBV2,.,TRBD2,TRBJ2-7,TGTGCCAGCAGTGCCACTAGCGGGAGGCGATCCGAGCAGTACTTC,CASSATSGRRSEQYF
17,TRBV2,.,.,TRBJ1-5,TGTGCCAGCAGTGGACAGGACAGCTGGTCTAGCAATCAGCCCCAGCATTTT,CASSGQDSWSSNQPQHF
13,TRBV5-1,.,.,TRBJ1-1,TGCGCCAGCAGACCCGGACAGAACACTGAAGCTTTCTTT,CASRPGQNTEAFF
16,TRBV5-1,.,.,TRBJ2-7,TGCGCCAGCAGCGTGAGAGGCGCTGTGGGCTCCTACGAGCAGTACTTC,CASSVRGAVGSYEQYF
12,TRBV10-2,.,.,TRBJ2-7,TGCGCCAGCAGCTCGGACAGCTACGAGCAGTACTTC,CASSSDSYEQYF
12,TRBV18,few,.,TRBJ2-7,TGTGCCAGCTCACCGGACAGAATCGAGCAGTACTTC,CASSPDRIEQYF
15,TRBV7-3,.,.,TRBJ2-1,TGTGCCAGCACCGCGGAGGGGGGAGGGGGGAATGAGCAGTTCTTC,CASTAEGGGGNEQFF
15,TRBV27,.,.,TRBJ2-7,TGTGCCAGCAGTTTAACCGGGAGTCGCTCCTACGAGCAGTACTTC,CASSLTGSRSYEQYF
16,TRBV2,.,.,TRBJ2-7,TGTGCCAGCAGTGAAGCGCTTCAATATCGGGTAAACGAGCAGTACTTC,CASSEALQYRVNEQYF
14,TRBV28,few,TRBD1,TRBJ1-1,TGTGCCAGCAGTGGGGACAGCTGGAACACTGAAGCTTTCTTT,CASSGDSWNTEAFF
11,TRBV6-5,.,TRBD1,TRBJ1-1,TGTGCCAGCAGTCGACAGGGTGAAGCTTTCTTT,CASSRQGEAFF
16,TRBV2,.,.,TRBJ1-3,TGTGCCACTTCGGCCTGGACACCCCGACGAAGAAACACCATATATTTT,CATSAWTPRRRNTIYF
14,TRBV4-1,many,.,TRBJ1-1,TGCGCCAGCAGCCAACCACTACAGGGAAATGAAGCTTTCTTT,CASSQPLQGNEAFF
13,TRBV29-1,few,.,TRBJ2-7,TGCAGCGTTGAACTACTCGGAGGCTACGAGCAGTACTTC,CSVELLGGYEQYF
15,TRBV7-2,.,.,TRBJ1-1,TGTGCCAGCAGCTTGAACAGGGTCTATAGCACTGAAGCTTTCTTT,CASSLNRVYSTEAFF
14,TRBV28,.,TRBD2,TRBJ2-7,TGTGCCAGTATCGCCAGCGGGACCTCCTACGAGCAGTACTTC,CASIASGTSYEQYF
15,TRBV11-2,.,.,TRBJ1-4,TGTGCCAGCAGTGAGGGGGAAACAACTAATGAAAAACTGTTTTTT,CASSEGETTNEKLFF
16,TRBV5-1,once,TRBD1,TRBJ2-6,TGCGCCAGCAGCTTCAACAGGGGTGCAGGGGCCAACGTCCTGACTTTC,CASSFNRGAGANVLTF
11,TRBV27,.,.,TRBJ2-5,TGTGCCAGTACAGGGCAGATGGGCCAGTACTTC,CASTGQMGQYF
15,TRBV6-5,.,TRBD2,TRBJ2-7,TGTGCCAGCAGTTATGCTAGCGGTCCATTACGGGAGCAGTACTTC,CASSYASGPLREQYF
12,TRBV7-9,.,TRBD1,TRBJ1-1,TGTGCCAGCAGCCCCGAGACAGGGAGAGCTTTCTTT,CASSPETGRAFF
13,TRBV5-1,.,.,TRBJ2-7,TGCGCCAGCAGCTTGGCTTCGGTTTTCGAGCAGTACTTC,CASSLASVFEQYF
13,TRBV5-1,.,.,TRBJ2-5,TGCGCCAGCAGCTTGTCAGGCCAAGAGACCCAGTACTTC,CASSLSGQETQYF
14,TRBV10-3,.,.,TRBJ2-5,TGTGCCATCAGTGAGTGGGAGAGGGAGGAGACCCAGTACTTC,CAISEWEREETQYF
15,TRBV30,.,TRBD2,TRBJ2-1,TGTGCCTGGAGTGTGCTAGCGGAGGATTACAATGAGCAGTTCTTC,CAWSVLAEDYNEQFF